This TCR beta chain emerged from a study of T-cell memory formation after mild COVID-19. In the study overall: Clusters of TCRs were largely donor specific.

Whole-study findings and limits: The pre-infection memory compartment contained some responding clones, suggesting cross-reactive memory joined. While clones contracting from day 15 to 85 were balanced between CD4 and CD8, later expanders leaned CD4+.

On this clonotype itself: The antigen is unknown.

TCRdb analysed the 5' RACE reads with MiXCR anew, one entry per CDR3 protein. The table records about 200,000 distinct CDR3 sequences, roughly 10% of them present only once. J lost 2 bases, V lost 1 base, and 5 bases had no gene match. The length of the CDR3 is 16 residues. Looked up from germline, CDR1 is LGHNA and CDR2 is YSLEER. The chain combines TRBV4-3 with TRBJ2-3, with 8 bases aligning to TRBD1. The sequence was obtained from a man aged 18 to 35 who had mild COVID-19 (a few samples of this study predate the infection). Cell type and time point are not known. The sequenced sample consisted of PBMCs or a T cell subset sorted from them (not recorded which). CDR3 loop: CASSQGTGPTTDTQYF. DNA of the CDR3: TGCGCCAGCAGCCAAGGGACAGGGCCCACCACAGATACGCAGTATTTT.